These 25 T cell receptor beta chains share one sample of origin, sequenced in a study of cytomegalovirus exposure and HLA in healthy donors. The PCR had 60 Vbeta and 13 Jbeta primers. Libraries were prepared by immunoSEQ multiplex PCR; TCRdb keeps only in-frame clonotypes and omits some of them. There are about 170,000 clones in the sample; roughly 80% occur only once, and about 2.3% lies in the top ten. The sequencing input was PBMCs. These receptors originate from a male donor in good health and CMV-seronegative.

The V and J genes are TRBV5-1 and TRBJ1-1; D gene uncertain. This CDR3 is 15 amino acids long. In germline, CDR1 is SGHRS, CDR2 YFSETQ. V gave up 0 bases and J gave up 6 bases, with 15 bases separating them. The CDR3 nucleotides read TGCGCCAGCAGCTTGGTTATCGGGAGAATGGCTGAAGCTTTCTTT. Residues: CASSLVIGRMAEAFF.

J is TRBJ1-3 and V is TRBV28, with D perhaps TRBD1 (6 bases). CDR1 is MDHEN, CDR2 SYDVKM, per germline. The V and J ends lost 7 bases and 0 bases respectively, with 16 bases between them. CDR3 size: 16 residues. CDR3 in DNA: TGTGCCAGCATCCTGGGGGCCATTGGCTCTGGAAACACCATATATTTT. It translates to CASILGAIGSGNTIYF.

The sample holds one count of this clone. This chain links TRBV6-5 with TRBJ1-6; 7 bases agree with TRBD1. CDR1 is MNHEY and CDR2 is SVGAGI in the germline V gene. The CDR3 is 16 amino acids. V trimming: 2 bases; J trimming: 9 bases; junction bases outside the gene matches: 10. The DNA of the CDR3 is TGTGCCAGCAGTTACGCCACAGGGGTCTTCTCTTCACCCCTCCACTTT. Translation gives CASSYATGVFSSPLHF.

The CDR3 spells CASSLVLSELGVEQFF. The CDR3 DNA sequence: TGTGCCAGCAGCTTGGTTTTGTCAGAGCTGGGCGTTGAGCAGTTCTTC. The J gene is TRBJ2-1, the V gene TRBV5-6; D gene unclear. Trimming pared 0 bases from V and 9 bases from J, leaving 19 bases between. The length of the CDR3 is 16 residues. Germline assignment: CDR1 SGHDT and CDR2 YYEEEE.

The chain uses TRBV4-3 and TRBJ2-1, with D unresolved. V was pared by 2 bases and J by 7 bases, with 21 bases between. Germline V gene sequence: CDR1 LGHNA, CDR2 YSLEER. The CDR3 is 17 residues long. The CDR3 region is CASSQWSLGADRNEQFF. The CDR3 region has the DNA TGCGCCAGCAGCCAATGGTCCCTTGGAGCCGATAGGAATGAGCAGTTCTTC.

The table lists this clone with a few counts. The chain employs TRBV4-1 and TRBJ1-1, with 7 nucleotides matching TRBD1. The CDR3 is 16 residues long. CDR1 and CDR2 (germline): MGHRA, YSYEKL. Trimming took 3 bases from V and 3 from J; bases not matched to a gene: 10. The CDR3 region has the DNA TGCGCCAGCAGCCAGGGGACAGACCTAGGGCACACTGAAGCTTTCTTT. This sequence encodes CASSQGTDLGHTEAFF.

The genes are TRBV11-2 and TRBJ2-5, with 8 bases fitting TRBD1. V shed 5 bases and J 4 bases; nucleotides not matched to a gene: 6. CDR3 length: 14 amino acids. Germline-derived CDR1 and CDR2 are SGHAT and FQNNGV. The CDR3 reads CASSATGGGETQYF. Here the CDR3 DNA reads TGTGCCAGCAGCGCAACAGGGGGTGGAGAGACCCAGTACTTC.

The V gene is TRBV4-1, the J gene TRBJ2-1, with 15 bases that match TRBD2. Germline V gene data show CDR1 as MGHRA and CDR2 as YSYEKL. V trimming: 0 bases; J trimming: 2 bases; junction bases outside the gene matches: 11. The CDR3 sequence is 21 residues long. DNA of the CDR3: TGCGCCAGCAGCCAAGATCGGGGACTAGCGGGGGGCCCGACGGCCTACAATGAGCAGTTCTTC. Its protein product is CASSQDRGLAGGPTAYNEQFF.

In nucleotides, the CDR3 is TGTGCCAGTAGTGACAGCTCCTACGAGCAGTACTTC. This sequence encodes CASSDSSYEQYF. This sequence joins TRBV19 and TRBJ2-7; D perhaps matches TRBD1 (5 bases). This CDR3 spans 12 amino acids. Germline assignment: CDR1 LNHDA and CDR2 SQIVND (reference sequence). Trimming cost V 5 bases and J 0 bases, with 5 bases left between them.

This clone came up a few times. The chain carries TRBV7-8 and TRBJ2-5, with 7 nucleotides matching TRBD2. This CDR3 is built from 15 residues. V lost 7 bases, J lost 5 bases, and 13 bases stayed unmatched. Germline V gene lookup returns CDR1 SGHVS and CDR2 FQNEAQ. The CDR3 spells CASTVWAGVSETQYF. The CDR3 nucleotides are TGTGCCAGCACAGTATGGGCGGGGGTCAGTGAGACCCAGTACTTC.

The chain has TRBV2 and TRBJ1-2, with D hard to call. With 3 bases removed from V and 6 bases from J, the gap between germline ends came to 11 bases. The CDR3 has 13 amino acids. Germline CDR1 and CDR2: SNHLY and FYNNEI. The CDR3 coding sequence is TGTGCCAGCAGTGAGGGCAGCTGGGATGGCTACACCTTC. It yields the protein CASSEGSWDGYTF.

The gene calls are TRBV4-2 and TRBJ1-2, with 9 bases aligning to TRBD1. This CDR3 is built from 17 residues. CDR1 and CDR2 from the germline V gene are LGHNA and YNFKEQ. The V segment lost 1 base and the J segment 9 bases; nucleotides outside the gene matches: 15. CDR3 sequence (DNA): TGTGCCAGCAGCCAAGGCATGCACCAGACAGGGGGGGTTCGCTACACCTTC. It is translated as CASSQGMHQTGGVRYTF.

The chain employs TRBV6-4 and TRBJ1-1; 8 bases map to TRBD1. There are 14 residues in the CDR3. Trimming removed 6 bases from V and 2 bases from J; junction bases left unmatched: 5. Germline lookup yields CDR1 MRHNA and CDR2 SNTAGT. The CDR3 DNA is TGTGCCAGCAGCCCGACAGGGGAAAACACTGAAGCTTTCTTT. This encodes CASSPTGENTEAFF.

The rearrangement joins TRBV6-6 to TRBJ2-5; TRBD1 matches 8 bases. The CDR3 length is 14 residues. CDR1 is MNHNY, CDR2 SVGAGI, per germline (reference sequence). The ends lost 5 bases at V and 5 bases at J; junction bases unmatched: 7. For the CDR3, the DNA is TGTGCCAGCAGTCAGGACAGGGAGATCGAGACCCAGTACTTC. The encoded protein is CASSQDREIETQYF.

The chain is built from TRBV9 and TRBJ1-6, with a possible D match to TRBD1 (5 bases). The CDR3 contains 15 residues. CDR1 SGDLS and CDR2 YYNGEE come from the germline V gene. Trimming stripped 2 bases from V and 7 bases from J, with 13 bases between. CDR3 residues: CASSVSRQPNSPLHF. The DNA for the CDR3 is TGTGCCAGCAGCGTTTCACGACAGCCAAATTCACCCCTCCACTTT.

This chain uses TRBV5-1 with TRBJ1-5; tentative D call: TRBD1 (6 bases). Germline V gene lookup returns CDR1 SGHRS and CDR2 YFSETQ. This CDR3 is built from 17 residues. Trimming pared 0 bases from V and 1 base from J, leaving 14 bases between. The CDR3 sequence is CASSLEGPGESNQPQHF. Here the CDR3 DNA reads TGCGCCAGCAGCTTGGAGGGACCAGGGGAGAGCAATCAGCCCCAGCATTTT.

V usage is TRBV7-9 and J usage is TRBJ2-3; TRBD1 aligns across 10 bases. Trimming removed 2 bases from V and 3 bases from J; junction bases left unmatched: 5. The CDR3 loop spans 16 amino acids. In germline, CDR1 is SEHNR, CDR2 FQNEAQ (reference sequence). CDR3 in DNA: TGTGCCAGCAGCTTACAAAGGGGACAGGGGACAGATACGCAGTATTTT. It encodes CASSLQRGQGTDTQYF.

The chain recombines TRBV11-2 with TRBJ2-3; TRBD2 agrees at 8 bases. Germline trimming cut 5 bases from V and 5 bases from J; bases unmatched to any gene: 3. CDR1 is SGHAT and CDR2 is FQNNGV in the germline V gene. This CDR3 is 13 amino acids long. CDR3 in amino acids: CASSREGLDTQYF. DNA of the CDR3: TGTGCCAGCAGCCGGGAGGGATTAGATACGCAGTATTTT.

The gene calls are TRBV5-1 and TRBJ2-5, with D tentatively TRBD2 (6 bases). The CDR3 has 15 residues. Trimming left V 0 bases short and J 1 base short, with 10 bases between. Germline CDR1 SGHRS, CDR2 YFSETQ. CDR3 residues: CASSLAAGLQETQYF. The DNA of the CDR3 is TGCGCCAGCAGCTTGGCGGCGGGGCTCCAAGAGACCCAGTACTTC.

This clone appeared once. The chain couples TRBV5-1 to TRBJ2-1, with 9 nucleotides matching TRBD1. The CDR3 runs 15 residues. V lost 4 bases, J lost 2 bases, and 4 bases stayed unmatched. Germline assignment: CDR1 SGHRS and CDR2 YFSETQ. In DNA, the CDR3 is TGCGCCAGCAGCAGGGACAGGGCCGCCTACAATGAGCAGTTCTTC. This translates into CASSRDRAAYNEQFF.

In DNA, the CDR3 is TGTGCCAGCACCTCCGAAACCCGCGCCGGGGAGCTGTTTTTT. Encoded protein: CASTSETRAGELFF. The chain carries TRBV7-8 and TRBJ2-2; D gene unclear. This CDR3 region has 14 residues. Germline CDR1 reads SGHVS; CDR2 reads FQNEAQ. Trimming left V 7 bases short and J 6 bases short, with 15 bases between. The variable domain in full, completed from reference TRBV7-8 and TRBJ2-2, reads GAGVSQSPRYKVAKRGQDVALRCDPISGHVSLFWYQQALGQGPEFLTYFQNEAQLDKSGLPSDRFFAERPEGSVSTLKIQRTQQEDSAVYLCASTSETRAGELFFGEGSRLTVL.

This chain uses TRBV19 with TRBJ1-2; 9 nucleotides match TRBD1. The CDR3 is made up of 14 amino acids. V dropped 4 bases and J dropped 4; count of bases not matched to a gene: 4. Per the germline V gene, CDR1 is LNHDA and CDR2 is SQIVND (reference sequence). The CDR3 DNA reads TGTGCCAGTAGTAGGCAGGACAGGGGCTATGGCTACACCTTC. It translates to CASSRQDRGYGYTF. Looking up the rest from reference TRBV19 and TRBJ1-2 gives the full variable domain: DGGITQSPKYLFRKEGQNVTLSCEQNLNHDAMYWYRQDPGQGLRLIYYSQIVNDFQKGDIAEGYSVSREKKESFPLTVTSAQKNPTAFYLCASSRQDRGYGYTFGSGTRLTVV.

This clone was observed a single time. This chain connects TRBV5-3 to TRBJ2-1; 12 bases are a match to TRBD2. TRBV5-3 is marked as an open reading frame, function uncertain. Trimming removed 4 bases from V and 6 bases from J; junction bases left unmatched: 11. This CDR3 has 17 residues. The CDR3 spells CARSQLTTSGGRNEQFF. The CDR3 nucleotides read TGTGCCAGAAGCCAATTAACGACTAGCGGGGGCCGCAATGAGCAGTTCTTC.

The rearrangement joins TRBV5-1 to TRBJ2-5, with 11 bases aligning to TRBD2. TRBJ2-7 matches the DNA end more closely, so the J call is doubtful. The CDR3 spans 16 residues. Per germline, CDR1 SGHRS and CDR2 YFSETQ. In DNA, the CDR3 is TGCGCCAGCACCCCTGGGGCTAGCGGGGGGCCCTACGAGCAGTACTTC. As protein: CASTPGASGGPYEQYF.

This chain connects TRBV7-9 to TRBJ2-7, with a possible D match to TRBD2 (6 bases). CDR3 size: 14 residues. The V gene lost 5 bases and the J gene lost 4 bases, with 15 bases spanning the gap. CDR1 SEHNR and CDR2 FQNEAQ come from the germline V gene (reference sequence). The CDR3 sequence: CASSTGLRAYEQYF. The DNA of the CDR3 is TGTGCCAGCAGCACGGGACTGCGAGCTTACGAGCAGTACTTC. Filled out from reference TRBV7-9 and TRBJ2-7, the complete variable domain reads DTGVSQNPRHKITKRGQNVTFRCDPISEHNRLYWYRQTLGQGPEFLTYFQNEAQLEKSRLLSDRFSAERPKGSFSTLEIQRTEQGDSAMYLCASSTGLRAYEQYFGPGTRLTVT.